The following is a TCR beta chain sequence with its context. The data derive from a study of cytomegalovirus exposure and HLA in healthy donors. Germline V lookup: CDR1 SGHRS, CDR2 YFSETQ. This CDR3 region has 14 residues. Trimming at V came to 4 bases and at J to 7 bases, leaving 4 bases not matched to a gene. PCR was performed using 60 Vbeta and 13 Jbeta primers. Here immunoSEQ multiplex PCR was the method, and the copy in TCRdb shows in-frame clones only, minus some. Of over 110,000 clones in the sample, approximately 79% were seen once. Material for sequencing was PBMCs. The origin of this receptor is a woman aged 45 to 65 in good health and CMV-seropositive. The chain employs TRBV5-1 and TRBJ1-5, with 11 positions matching TRBD1. The CDR3 spells CASSGGQGEQPQHF. The CDR3 DNA sequence: TGCGCCAGCAGCGGGGGACAGGGGGAACAGCCCCAGCATTTT.